The rows below give T cell receptor beta chains drawn from one sample of a study of Ad26.COV2.S vaccination and SARS-CoV-2 variants. Clones were sequenced by immunoSEQ multiplex PCR, and TCRdb holds only the in-frame ones, with some missing. The data show over 350,000 clones, 70% to 90% seen once. The sample was peripheral blood, taken in a trial of Ad26.COV2.S vaccine versus placebo. Receptors originate from a person aged 18 to 65 who received the Ad26.COV2.S COVID-19 vaccine or a placebo. The CDR3 runs from the conserved cysteine through the conserved F or W. D genes are given only for firm matches. Rows give clone size only sometimes, using once, few, many, or a class for an expanded clone.

abundance,d_gene,len,v_gene,j_gene,CDR3aa,CDR3nt
.,.,16,TRBV6-1,TRBJ1-3,CASSDPRGFSGNTIYF,TGTGCCAGCAGTGACCCCCGGGGCTTCTCTGGAAACACCATATATTTT
.,.,15,TRBV6-5,TRBJ1-1,CASSYAYTPYTEAFF,TGTGCCAGCAGTTACGCCTACACCCCGTACACTGAAGCTTTCTTT
.,.,13,TRBV4-1,TRBJ2-1,CASSQLSSYEQFF,TGCGCCAGCAGCCAGCTAAGCTCCTATGAGCAGTTCTTC
.,.,15,TRBV6-5,TRBJ1-3,CASSLVLGAGNTIYF,TGTGCCAGCAGTCTAGTGTTGGGGGCTGGAAACACCATATATTTT
.,.,15,TRBV9,TRBJ2-1,CASSVGPAVYNEQFF,TGTGCCAGCAGCGTAGGGCCAGCGGTATACAATGAGCAGTTCTTC
.,.,13,TRBV18,TRBJ2-5,CASSPGSQETQYF,TGTGCCAGCTCACCGGGCTCCCAAGAGACCCAGTACTTC
.,TRBD1,15,TRBV5-1,TRBJ1-1,CASSLGEGGGSKAFF,TGCGCCAGCAGCTTGGGGGAAGGGGGCGGATCAAAAGCTTTCTTT
.,.,16,TRBV19,TRBJ1-2,CASSPGGALGNYGYTF,TGTGCCAGTAGTCCGGGGGGCGCACTGGGTAACTATGGCTACACCTTC
.,TRBD2,15,TRBV3-1/TRBV3-2,TRBJ2-1,CASSHSSSGRGEQFF,TGTGCCAGCAGCCACTCTAGTTCGGGGAGGGGTGAGCAGTTCTTC
.,TRBD2,16,TRBV19,TRBJ2-7,CASSIGLAESSYEQYF,TGTGCCAGTAGTATTGGGCTAGCGGAGAGCTCCTACGAGCAGTACTTC
.,TRBD1,15,TRBV6-5,TRBJ1-3,CASSLDDRERNTIYF,TGTGCCAGCAGCCTTGACGACAGGGAAAGAAACACCATATATTTT
.,.,11,TRBV5-6,TRBJ1-1,CASSTAGEAFF,TGTGCCAGCAGCACCGCGGGTGAAGCTTTCTTT
.,.,14,TRBV5-1,TRBJ2-4,CASSLGEAKNIQYF,TGCGCCAGCAGCCTGGGGGAGGCCAAAAACATTCAGTACTTC
.,.,13,TRBV18,TRBJ2-7,CASSPGVAYEQYF,TGTGCCAGCTCACCGGGAGTCGCCTACGAGCAGTACTTC
.,.,15,TRBV5-1,TRBJ2-7,CASSLNPGTPYEQYF,TGCGCCAGCAGCCTCAACCCCGGGACACCATACGAGCAGTACTTC
.,.,13,TRBV19,TRBJ2-3,CASSMGRVDTQYF,TGTGCCAGTAGTATGGGGCGGGTGGATACGCAGTATTTT
once,.,14,TRBV2,TRBJ1-3,CASKQFISGNTIYF,TGTGCCAGCAAACAGTTTATCTCTGGAAACACCATATATTTT
.,.,15,TRBV7-2,TRBJ1-1,CASSLDRPMNTEAFF,TGTGCCAGCAGCTTAGATAGGCCGATGAACACTGAAGCTTTCTTT
.,TRBD2,17,TRBV5-4,TRBJ2-7,CASSFGTSGARPYEQYF,TGTGCCAGCAGCTTCGGGACTAGCGGGGCCCGACCCTACGAGCAGTACTTC
.,.,15,TRBV6-5,TRBJ2-2,CASTTRGPYTGELFF,TGTGCCAGCACAACACGGGGGCCTTACACCGGGGAGCTGTTTTTT
once,.,15,TRBV5-5,TRBJ1-2,CASSQGPHTNYGYTF,TGTGCCAGCAGCCAAGGCCCACACACTAACTATGGCTACACCTTC
.,TRBD2,17,TRBV19,TRBJ2-3,CASSILGLAESTDTQYF,TGTGCCAGTAGTATACTCGGACTAGCGGAGTCCACAGATACGCAGTATTTT
.,TRBD1,14,TRBV5-4,TRBJ1-3,CASSARDRGNTIYF,TGTGCCAGCAGCGCCCGGGACAGGGGAAACACCATATATTTT
.,.,15,TRBV4-1,TRBJ1-4,CASSQSAGSGGKLFF,TGCGCCAGCAGCCAAAGCGCCGGGTCCGGGGGGAAACTGTTTTTT
few,.,16,TRBV6-5,TRBJ2-2,CASSYAGQINAGELFF,TGTGCCAGCAGTTACGCCGGGCAGATTAACGCCGGGGAGCTGTTTTTT
.,.,16,TRBV5-8,TRBJ2-7,CASSPEIDVGGSEQYF,TGTGCCAGCAGCCCCGAGATCGACGTTGGGGGCAGCGAGCAGTACTTC
.,TRBD1,14,TRBV6-5,TRBJ1-2,CASSYRGQLNGYTF,TGTGCCAGCAGTTACAGGGGGCAACTCAATGGCTACACCTTC
once,.,12,TRBV12-3/TRBV12-4,TRBJ2-2,CASSVGAGELFF,TGTGCCAGCAGTGTGGGGGCCGGGGAGCTGTTTTTT
few,.,13,TRBV6-6,TRBJ1-2,CASTEGEDYGYTF,TGTGCCAGCACCGAGGGGGAAGATTATGGCTACACCTTC
few,TRBD1,16,TRBV6-1,TRBJ2-7,CASSEAHGQGVYEQYF,TGTGCCAGCAGTGAAGCTCATGGACAGGGGGTATACGAGCAGTACTTC
.,TRBD1,15,TRBV5-1,TRBJ2-7,CASSSRAGGSYEQYF,TGCGCCAGCAGCTCGCGGGCAGGGGGCTCCTACGAGCAGTACTTC
.,.,15,TRBV10-1,TRBJ2-2,CASSETSMNTGELFF,TGCGCCAGCAGTGAGACTAGCATGAACACCGGGGAGCTGTTTTTT